This TCR beta chain was captured in a study of Graves' ophthalmopathy and Graves' hyperthyroidism. Trimming took off 4 bases at V and 4 bases at J, with 17 bases between the two ends. The CDR3 sequence is 15 residues long. Germline CDR1 is SGHVT and CDR2 is SQSDAQ. Exclusion applied to patients with other autoimmune diseases, uncontrolled infections, pregnancy or lactation. About this clonotype: Its antigen is unknown.

From RNA, the CDR3 regions of TCR beta chains were amplified and sequenced. In the first round, RT-PCR was carried out with HTBI primers, and a multiplex PCR formed the second round. TCRdb reprocessed the multiplex PCR reads via MiXCR and lists one record per CDR3 protein. This sample has fewer than 350,000 distinct CDR3 sequences, with roughly 16% found just once. Findings of the study overall: Thyroid clonotypes that were expanded above 0.001 frequency mostly also appeared in blood.

This TCR came from an adult man with Graves' ophthalmopathy. The sample comprised peripheral blood. The chain combines TRBV7-4 with TRBJ2-7; D may be TRBD2 (5 bases). Here the CDR3 reads CASSSIASGRYEQYF. Here the CDR3 DNA reads TGTGCCAGCAGCTCTATAGCGAGCGGCAGGTACGAGCAGTACTTC. Filled out from reference TRBV7-4 and TRBJ2-7, the complete variable domain reads GAGVSQSPRYKVAKRGRDVALRCDSISGHVTLYWYRQTLGQGSEVLTYSQSDAQRDKSGRPSGRFSAERPERSVSTLKIQRTEQGDSAVYLCASSSIASGRYEQYFGPGTRLTVT.